The 5 T cell receptor beta chains below were found in one sample sequenced in a study of T cell repertoires in cytomegalovirus infection. One entry per CDR3 protein, called by TCRdb with MiXCR from the reads. The sample lists fewer than 250,000 distinct CDR3 sequences; around 12% were seen once. Material for sequencing was PBMCs. The receptors here all came from a human donor in good health (CMV status not recorded). Some clones in this sample may be carry-over from other donors' samples.

This clonotype was observed at least ten times. The chain joins TRBV7-8 to TRBJ2-2, with 10 bases matching TRBD2. This CDR3 is 15 amino acids long. With 4 bases clipped from V and 6 bases from J, the junction kept 5 bases outside the gene matches. The germline V gene encodes CDR1 SGHVS and CDR2 FQNEAQ. As DNA, the CDR3 is TGTGCCAGCAGCTCCGCTAGCGGGAGTGCCGGGGAGCTGTTTTTT. Its protein is CASSSASGSAGELFF.

The chain links TRBV7-9 to TRBJ2-6; D is unresolved. V dropped 1 base and J dropped 0 bases, with 10 bases sitting between them. Germline CDR1 is SEHNR and CDR2 is FQNEAQ (reference sequence). The length of the CDR3 is 17 residues. CDR3: CASSLEGRTSGANVLTF. Written as DNA, the CDR3 is TGTGCCAGCAGCTTAGAAGGGCGGACCTCTGGGGCCAACGTCCTGACTTTC.

The rearrangement links TRBV6-1 to TRBJ2-1; 8 bases are a match to TRBD1. The CDR3 contains 14 residues. After removal of 5 bases from V and 6 bases from J, the junction contained 6 bases not matched to a gene. Germline V gene data show CDR1 as MNHNS and CDR2 as SASEGT. CDR3 in amino acids: CASSSRDRINEQFF. CDR3 coding DNA: TGTGCCAGCAGTAGCCGGGACAGGATCAATGAGCAGTTCTTC.

This clonotype has a count of ten or more. CDR3 sequence: CASSYRKLNTEAFF. CDR3 DNA: TGTGCCAGCAGCTACAGAAAATTGAACACTGAAGCTTTCTTT. The V and J genes are TRBV7-2 and TRBJ1-1; D is uncertain. Trimming took off 4 bases at V and 0 bases at J, with 9 bases between the two ends. CDR3 size: 14 residues. Germline CDR1 is SGHTA and CDR2 is FQGNSA.

Only a few counts were recorded for this clonotype. The V and J genes are TRBV4-3 and TRBJ2-3; tentatively, D is TRBD2 (6 bases). The CDR3 totals 15 residues. Germline V lookup: CDR1 LGHNA, CDR2 YSLEER. The V and J ends lost 4 bases and 3 bases respectively, with 14 bases between them. This chain's CDR3 is CASSPLAVGTDTQYF. The CDR3 coding sequence is TGCGCCAGCAGCCCCTTAGCGGTGGGGACAGATACGCAGTATTTT.